Below, 8 T cell receptor beta chains from the same sample are listed, as sequenced in a study of T cell responses to AZD1222 COVID-19 vaccine. The assay was immunoSEQ multiplex PCR, and TCRdb's table has in-frame clones only and misses some. Counted here are about 120,000 clones, 85% to 95% occurring once; the ten biggest clones make up about 2.7%. The sample consisted of peripheral blood, taken on day 0 of AZD1222 vaccination. Receptors were obtained from an adult in good health.

This rearrangement joins TRBV27 to TRBJ1-6; possible D gene TRBD1, 5 bases. Germline V gene lookup returns CDR1 MNHEY and CDR2 SMNVEV (reference sequence). Trimming took off 3 bases at V and 10 bases at J, with 16 bases between the two ends. The CDR3 spans 15 residues. The CDR3 nucleotides read TGTGCCAGCAGTTTCGTCCAGGGCGTCGGGTCACCCCTCCACTTT. This gives the protein CASSFVQGVGSPLHF.

The chain has TRBV2 and TRBJ2-1; D is perhaps TRBD1 (5 bases). The CDR3 spans 13 residues. With 6 bases removed from V and 7 bases from J, the gap between germline ends came to 13 bases. Germline V gene data show CDR1 as SNHLY and CDR2 as FYNNEI. The CDR3 DNA is TGTGCCAGCAGGTACAGGTCATTTAATGAGCAGTTCTTC. This translates into CASRYRSFNEQFF.

V usage is TRBV7-9 and J usage is TRBJ1-5; 7 positions match TRBD1. CDR1 and CDR2 from the germline V gene are SEHNR and FQNEAQ (reference sequence). The CDR3 length is 16 residues. The trim removed 6 bases at V and 8 bases at J, leaving 16 bases unmatched. Here the CDR3 reads CASSLGTAVGGEPQHF. The CDR3 bases are TGTGCCAGCAGTTTGGGGACAGCCGTGGGAGGTGAGCCCCAGCATTTT.

This clone was counted only a few times. CDR3 in DNA: TGTGCCAGCAGTGCCCTAAGCTCCTACGAGCAGTACTTC. This encodes CASSALSSYEQYF. The V gene is TRBV12-3 or TRBV12-4, the J gene TRBJ2-7; D gene uncertain. V was clipped by 5 bases and J by 0 bases, with 8 bases between them. The CDR3 spans 13 residues.

The rearrangement joins TRBV6-2 or TRBV6-3 to TRBJ2-3; D possibly uses TRBD1 or TRBD2 (7 bases each). V was trimmed by 2 bases and J by 2 bases, leaving 20 bases between them. This CDR3 contains 18 residues. Looked up from germline, CDR1 is MNHEY and CDR2 is SVGEGT. CDR3 in DNA: TGTGCCAGCAGTTACGCGACGGGCAGGGGGGGACTCACAGATACGCAGTATTTT. It codes for CASSYATGRGGLTDTQYF.

The chain is built from TRBV5-1 and TRBJ1-4; no clear D gene. Germline-derived CDR1 and CDR2 are SGHRS and YFSETQ. The CDR3 has 16 amino acids. V lost 2 bases to trimming and J lost 1 base, with 12 bases between them. CDR3 sequence: CASSLGATGTNEKLFF. The CDR3 DNA follows: TGCGCCAGCAGCTTAGGCGCGACCGGAACTAATGAAAAACTGTTTTTT.

V is TRBV5-1 and J is TRBJ1-2, with no clear D. CDR1 and CDR2 from the germline V gene are SGHRS and YFSETQ. The V gene lost 2 bases and the J gene lost 7 bases, with 15 bases spanning the gap. The CDR3 totals 14 residues. For the CDR3, the DNA is TGCGCCAGCAGCTTTATCTCGCAATCGGGTGGCTACACCTTC. Encoded protein: CASSFISQSGGYTF.

This chain uses TRBV28 with TRBJ2-1; D is unclear. CDR1 is MDHEN and CDR2 is SYDVKM in the germline V gene. The CDR3 runs to 11 residues. Trimming removed 6 bases from V and 9 bases from J, with 9 bases in between. DNA for the CDR3: TGTGCCAGCAGCTCCTATCGTGAGCAGTTCTTC. It specifies CASSSYREQFF.